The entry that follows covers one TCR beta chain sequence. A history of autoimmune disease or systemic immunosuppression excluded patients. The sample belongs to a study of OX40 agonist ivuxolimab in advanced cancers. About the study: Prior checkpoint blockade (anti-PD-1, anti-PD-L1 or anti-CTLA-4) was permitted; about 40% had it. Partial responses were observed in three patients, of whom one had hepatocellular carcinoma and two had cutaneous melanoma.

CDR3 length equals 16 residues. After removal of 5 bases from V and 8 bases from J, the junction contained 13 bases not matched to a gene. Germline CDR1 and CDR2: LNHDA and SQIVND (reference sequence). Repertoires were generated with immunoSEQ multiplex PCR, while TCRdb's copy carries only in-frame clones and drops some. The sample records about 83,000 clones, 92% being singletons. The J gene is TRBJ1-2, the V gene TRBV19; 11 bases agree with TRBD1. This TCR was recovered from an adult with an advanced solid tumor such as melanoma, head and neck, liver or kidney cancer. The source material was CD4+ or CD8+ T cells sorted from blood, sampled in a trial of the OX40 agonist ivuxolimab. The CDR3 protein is CASSETGTGGPLGYTF. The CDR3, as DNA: TGTGCCAGTAGTGAGACCGGGACAGGGGGTCCTCTGGGCTACACCTTC. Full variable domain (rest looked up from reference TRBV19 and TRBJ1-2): DGGITQSPKYLFRKEGQNVTLSCEQNLNHDAMYWYRQDPGQGLRLIYYSQIVNDFQKGDIAEGYSVSREKKESFPLTVTSAQKNPTAFYLCASSETGTGGPLGYTFGSGTRLTVV.